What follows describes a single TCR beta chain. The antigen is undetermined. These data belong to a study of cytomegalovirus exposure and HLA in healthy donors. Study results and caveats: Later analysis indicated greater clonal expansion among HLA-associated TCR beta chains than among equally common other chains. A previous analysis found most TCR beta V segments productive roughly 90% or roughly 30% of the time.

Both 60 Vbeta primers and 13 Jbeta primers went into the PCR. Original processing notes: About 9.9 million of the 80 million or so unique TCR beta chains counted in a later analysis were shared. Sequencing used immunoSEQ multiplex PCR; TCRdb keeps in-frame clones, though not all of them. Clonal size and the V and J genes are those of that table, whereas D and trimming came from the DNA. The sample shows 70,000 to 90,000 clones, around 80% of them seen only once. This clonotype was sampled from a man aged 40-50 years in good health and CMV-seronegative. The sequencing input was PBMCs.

This CDR3 is CASSLARGPGDEQYF. DNA for the CDR3: TGTGCCAGCAGCTTGGCACGAGGGCCGGGGGACGAGCAGTACTTC. The chain has TRBV5-4 and TRBJ2-7, with D tentatively TRBD2 (6 bases). Germline CDR1 reads SGHNT; CDR2 reads YYREEE (reference sequence). The germline V and J ends were trimmed by 0 bases and 5 bases, with 15 bases remaining between them. This CDR3 spans 15 amino acids.